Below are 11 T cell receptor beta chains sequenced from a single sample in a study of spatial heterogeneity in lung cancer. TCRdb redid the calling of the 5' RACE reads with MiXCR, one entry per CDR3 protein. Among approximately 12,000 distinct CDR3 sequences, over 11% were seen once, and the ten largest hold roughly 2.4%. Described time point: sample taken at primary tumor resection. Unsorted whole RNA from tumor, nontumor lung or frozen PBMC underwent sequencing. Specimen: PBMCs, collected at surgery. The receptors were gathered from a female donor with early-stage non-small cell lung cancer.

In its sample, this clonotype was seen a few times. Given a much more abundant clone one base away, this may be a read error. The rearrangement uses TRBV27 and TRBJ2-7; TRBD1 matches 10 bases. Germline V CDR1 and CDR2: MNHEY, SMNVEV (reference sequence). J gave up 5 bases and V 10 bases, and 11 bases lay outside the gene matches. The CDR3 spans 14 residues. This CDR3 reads CANSSDRGAHEQYF. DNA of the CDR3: TGTGCCAACAGCTCGGACAGGGGGGCCCACGAGCAGTACTTC.

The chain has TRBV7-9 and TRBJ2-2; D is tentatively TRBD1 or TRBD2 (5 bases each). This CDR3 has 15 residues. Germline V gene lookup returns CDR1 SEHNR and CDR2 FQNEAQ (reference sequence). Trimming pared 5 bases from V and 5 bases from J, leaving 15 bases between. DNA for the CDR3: TGTGCCAGCAGCCCCCATAGTGGGGGTACCGGGGAGCTGTTTTTT. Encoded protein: CASSPHSGGTGELFF.

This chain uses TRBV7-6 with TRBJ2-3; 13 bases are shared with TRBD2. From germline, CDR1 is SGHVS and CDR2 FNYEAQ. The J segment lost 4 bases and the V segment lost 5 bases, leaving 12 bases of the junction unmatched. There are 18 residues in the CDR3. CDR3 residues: CASSRGLRTSGSSDTQYF. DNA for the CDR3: TGTGCCAGCAGCAGAGGCCTAAGGACTAGCGGGAGTTCAGATACGCAGTATTTT.

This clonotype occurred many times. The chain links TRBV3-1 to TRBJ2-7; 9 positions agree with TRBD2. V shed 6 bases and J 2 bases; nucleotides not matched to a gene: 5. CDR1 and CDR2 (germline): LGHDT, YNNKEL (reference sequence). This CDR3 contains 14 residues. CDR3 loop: CASRLSGGAYEQYF. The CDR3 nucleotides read TGTGCCAGCAGACTTAGCGGGGGCGCCTACGAGCAGTACTTC.

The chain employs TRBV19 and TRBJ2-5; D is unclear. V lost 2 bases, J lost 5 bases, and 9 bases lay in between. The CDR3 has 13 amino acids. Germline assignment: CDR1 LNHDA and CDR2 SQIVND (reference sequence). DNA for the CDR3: TGTGCCAGTAGTATAAGTAGATTGGAGACCCAGTACTTC. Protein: CASSISRLETQYF. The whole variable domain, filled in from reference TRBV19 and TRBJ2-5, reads DGGITQSPKYLFRKEGQNVTLSCEQNLNHDAMYWYRQDPGQGLRLIYYSQIVNDFQKGDIAEGYSVSREKKESFPLTVTSAQKNPTAFYLCASSISRLETQYFGPGTRLLVL.

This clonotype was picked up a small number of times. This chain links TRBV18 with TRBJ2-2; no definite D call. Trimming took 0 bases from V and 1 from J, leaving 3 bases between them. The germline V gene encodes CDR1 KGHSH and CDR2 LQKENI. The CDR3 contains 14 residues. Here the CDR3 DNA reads TGTGCCAGCTCACCACCGATGAACACCGGGGAGCTGTTTTTT. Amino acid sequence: CASSPPMNTGELFF.

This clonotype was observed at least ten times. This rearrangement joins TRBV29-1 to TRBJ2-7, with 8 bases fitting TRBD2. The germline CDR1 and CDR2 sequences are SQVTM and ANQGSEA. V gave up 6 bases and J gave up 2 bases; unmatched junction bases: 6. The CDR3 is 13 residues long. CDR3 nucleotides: TGCAGCGTCGGCCGGGGGGGGGCCTACGAGCAGTACTTC. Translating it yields CSVGRGGAYEQYF.

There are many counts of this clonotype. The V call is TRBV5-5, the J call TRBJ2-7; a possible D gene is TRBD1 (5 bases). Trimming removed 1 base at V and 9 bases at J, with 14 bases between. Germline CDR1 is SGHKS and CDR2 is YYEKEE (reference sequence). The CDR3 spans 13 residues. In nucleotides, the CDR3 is TGTGCCAGCAGCTTGATTAGCAGGGCAGCGCAGTACTTC. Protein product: CASSLISRAAQYF.

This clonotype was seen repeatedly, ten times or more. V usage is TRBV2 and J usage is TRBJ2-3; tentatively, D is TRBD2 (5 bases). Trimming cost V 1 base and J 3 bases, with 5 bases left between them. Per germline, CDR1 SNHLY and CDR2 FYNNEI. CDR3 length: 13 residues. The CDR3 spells CASSEGRTDTQYF. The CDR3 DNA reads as TGTGCCAGCAGTGAAGGGAGGACAGATACGCAGTATTTT.

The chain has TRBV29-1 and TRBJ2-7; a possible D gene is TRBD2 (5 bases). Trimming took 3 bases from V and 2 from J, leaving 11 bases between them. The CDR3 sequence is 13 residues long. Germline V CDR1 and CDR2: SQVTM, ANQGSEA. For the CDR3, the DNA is TGCAGCGTTGACGGACTCAGCCCCTACGAGCAGTACTTC. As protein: CSVDGLSPYEQYF.

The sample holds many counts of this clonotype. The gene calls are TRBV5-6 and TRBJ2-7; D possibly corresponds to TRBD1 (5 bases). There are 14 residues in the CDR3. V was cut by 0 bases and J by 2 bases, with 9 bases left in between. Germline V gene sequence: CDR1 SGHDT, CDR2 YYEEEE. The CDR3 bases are TGTGCCAGCAGCTTGGTCCAGGGTACCTACGAGCAGTACTTC. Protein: CASSLVQGTYEQYF.